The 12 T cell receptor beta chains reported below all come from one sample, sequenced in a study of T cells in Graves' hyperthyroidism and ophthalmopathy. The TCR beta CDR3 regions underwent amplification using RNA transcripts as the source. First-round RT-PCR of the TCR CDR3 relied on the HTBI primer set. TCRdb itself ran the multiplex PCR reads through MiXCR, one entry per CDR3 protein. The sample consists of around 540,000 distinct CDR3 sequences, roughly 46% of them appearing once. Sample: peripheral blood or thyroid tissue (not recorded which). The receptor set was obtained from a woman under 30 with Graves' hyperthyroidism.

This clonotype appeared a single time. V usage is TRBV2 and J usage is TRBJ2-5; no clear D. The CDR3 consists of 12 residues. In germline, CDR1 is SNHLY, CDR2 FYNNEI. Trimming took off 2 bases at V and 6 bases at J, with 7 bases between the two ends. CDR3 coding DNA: TGTGCCAGCAGTGAAAGTGCTCAGACCCAGTACTTC. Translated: CASSESAQTQYF.

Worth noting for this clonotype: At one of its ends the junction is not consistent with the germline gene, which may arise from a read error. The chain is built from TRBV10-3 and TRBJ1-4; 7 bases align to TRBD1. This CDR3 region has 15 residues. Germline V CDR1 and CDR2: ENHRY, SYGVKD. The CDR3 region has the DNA TGTGCCAGCAGTGAGGGGGCGGCAACTAATGAAAAACTGTTTTTT. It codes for CASSEGAATNEKLFF.

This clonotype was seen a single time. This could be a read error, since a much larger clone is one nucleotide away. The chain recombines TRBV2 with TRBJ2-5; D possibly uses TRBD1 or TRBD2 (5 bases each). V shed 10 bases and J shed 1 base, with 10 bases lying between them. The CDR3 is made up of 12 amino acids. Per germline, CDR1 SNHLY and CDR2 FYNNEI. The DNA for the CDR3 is TGTGCCACCGGGACCACCCAAGAGACCCAGTACTTC. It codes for CATGTTQETQYF.

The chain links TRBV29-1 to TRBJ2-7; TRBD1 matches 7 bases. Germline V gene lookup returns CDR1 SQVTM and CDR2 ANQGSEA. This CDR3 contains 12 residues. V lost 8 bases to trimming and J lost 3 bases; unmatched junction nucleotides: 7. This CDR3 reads CSLEGQNYEQYF. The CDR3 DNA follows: TGCAGCTTAGAGGGACAGAACTACGAGCAGTACTTC.

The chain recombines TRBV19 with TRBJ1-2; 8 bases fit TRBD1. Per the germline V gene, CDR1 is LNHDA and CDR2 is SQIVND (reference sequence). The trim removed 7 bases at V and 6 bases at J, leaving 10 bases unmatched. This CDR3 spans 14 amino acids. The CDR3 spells CASTIRTGRNGYTF. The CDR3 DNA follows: TGTGCCAGTACAATTCGGACAGGGAGAAATGGCTACACCTTC.

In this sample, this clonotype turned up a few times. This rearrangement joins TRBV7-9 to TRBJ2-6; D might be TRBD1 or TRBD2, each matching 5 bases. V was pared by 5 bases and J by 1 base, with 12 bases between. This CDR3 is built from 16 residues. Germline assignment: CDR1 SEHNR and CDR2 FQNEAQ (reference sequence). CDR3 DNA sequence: TGTGCCAGCAGCGGGGGTTGGAATTCTGGGGCCAACGTCCTGACTTTC. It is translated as CASSGGWNSGANVLTF. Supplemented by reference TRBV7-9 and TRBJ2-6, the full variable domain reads DTGVSQNPRHKITKRGQNVTFRCDPISEHNRLYWYRQTLGQGPEFLTYFQNEAQLEKSRLLSDRFSAERPKGSFSTLEIQRTEQGDSAMYLCASSGGWNSGANVLTFGAGSRLTVL.

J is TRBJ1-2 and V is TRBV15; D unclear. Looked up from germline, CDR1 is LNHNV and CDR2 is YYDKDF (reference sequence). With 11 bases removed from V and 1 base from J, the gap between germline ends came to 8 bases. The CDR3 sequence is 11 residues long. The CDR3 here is CASGDNYGYTF. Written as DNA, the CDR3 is TGTGCCTCGGGAGATAACTATGGCTACACCTTC. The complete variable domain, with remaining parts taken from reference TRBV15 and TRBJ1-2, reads DAMVIQNPRYQVTQFGKPVTLSCSQTLNHNVMYWYQQKSSQAPKLLFHYYDKDFNNEADTPDNFQSRRPNTSFCFLDIRSPGLGDTAMYLCASGDNYGYTFGSGTRLTVV.

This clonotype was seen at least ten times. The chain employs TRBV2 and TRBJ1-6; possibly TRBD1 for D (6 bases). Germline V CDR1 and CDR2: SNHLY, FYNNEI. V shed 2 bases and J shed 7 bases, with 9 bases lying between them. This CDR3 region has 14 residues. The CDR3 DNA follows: TGTGCCAGCAGTGAATGGGGGGCGAATTCACCCCTCCACTTT. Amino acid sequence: CASSEWGANSPLHF.

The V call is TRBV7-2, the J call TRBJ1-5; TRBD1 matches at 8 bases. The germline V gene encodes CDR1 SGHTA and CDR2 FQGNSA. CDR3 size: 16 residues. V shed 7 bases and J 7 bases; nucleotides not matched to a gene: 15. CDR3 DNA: TGTGCCAGCAACTTGCTCGGACAGGGTGGGGGACAGCCCCAGCATTTT. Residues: CASNLLGQGGGQPQHF.

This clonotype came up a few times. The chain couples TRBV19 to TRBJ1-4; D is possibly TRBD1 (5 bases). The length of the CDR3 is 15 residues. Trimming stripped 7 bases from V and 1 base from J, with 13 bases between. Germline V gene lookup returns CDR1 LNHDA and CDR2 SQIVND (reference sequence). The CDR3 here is CASKESGVTNEKLFF. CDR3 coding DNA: TGTGCCAGTAAGGAGTCGGGGGTAACTAATGAAAAACTGTTTTTT. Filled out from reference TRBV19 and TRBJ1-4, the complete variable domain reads DGGITQSPKYLFRKEGQNVTLSCEQNLNHDAMYWYRQDPGQGLRLIYYSQIVNDFQKGDIAEGYSVSREKKESFPLTVTSAQKNPTAFYLCASKESGVTNEKLFFGSGTQLSVL.

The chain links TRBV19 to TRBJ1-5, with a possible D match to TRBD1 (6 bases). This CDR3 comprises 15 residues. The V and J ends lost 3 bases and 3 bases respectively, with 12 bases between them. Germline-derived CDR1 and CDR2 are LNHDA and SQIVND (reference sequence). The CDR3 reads CASSMEGDLNQPQHF. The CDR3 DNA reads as TGTGCCAGTAGTATGGAGGGGGACCTCAATCAGCCCCAGCATTTT.

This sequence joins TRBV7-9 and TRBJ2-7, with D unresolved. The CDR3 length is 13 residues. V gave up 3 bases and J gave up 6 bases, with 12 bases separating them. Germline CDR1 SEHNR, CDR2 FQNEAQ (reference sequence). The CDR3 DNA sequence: TGTGCCAGCAGCTTGTCATTCCGTGCCGAGCAGTACTTC. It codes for CASSLSFRAEQYF.